This T cell receptor beta chain was retrieved from a study of spatial heterogeneity in lung cancer. Study overall: Untreated early-stage non-small cell lung cancer patients, approximately 79 in total, were the donors. The follow-up PBMC samples were sequenced whenever they were available. The median time to follow-up was around 24 months after resection.

CDR1 is DFQATT, CDR2 SNEGSKA, per germline (reference sequence). The CDR3 is 19 amino acids. V lost 0 bases to trimming and J lost 0 bases, with 23 bases between them. Study-wide results and caveats: The study found ubiquitous expanded tumor TCRs in blood more at resection than follow-up.

In this sample, this clonotype turned up many times. Its antigen is unknown. TCR cDNA molecules were tagged individually, and each one carried a unique molecular identifier. MiXCR was run by TCRdb on the 5' RACE reads, yielding one entry per CDR3 protein. Counted here are 51,000 or so distinct CDR3 sequences, around 7.7% occurring once; the ten biggest clones make up 35%. Time point given: blood at routine non-recurrence follow-up after resection. Extraction of whole RNA from tumor, nontumor lung or frozen PBMC preceded unsorted sequencing. The chain uses TRBV20-1 and TRBJ1-1; perhaps TRBD1 as D (5 bases). The sequence was collected from a female donor with early-stage non-small cell lung cancer. This material consisted of PBMCs, taken at follow-up. In DNA, the CDR3 is TGCAGTGCTAGAGATCCTAATCAGGGCGAGTGGGGAGTGAACACTGAAGCTTTCTTT. This gives the protein CSARDPNQGEWGVNTEAFF.